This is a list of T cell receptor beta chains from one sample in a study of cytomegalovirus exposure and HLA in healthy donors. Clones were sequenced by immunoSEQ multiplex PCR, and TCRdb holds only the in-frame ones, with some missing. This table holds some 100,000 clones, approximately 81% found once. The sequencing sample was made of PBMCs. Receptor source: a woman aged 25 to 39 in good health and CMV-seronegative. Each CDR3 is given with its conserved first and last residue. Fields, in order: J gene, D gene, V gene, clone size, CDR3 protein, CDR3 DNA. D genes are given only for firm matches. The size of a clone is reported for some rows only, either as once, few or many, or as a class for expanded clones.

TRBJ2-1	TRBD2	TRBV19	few	CASSVSGSRNEQFF	TGTGCCAGTAGTGTAAGCGGGAGTCGCAATGAGCAGTTCTTC
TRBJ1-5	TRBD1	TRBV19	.	CASSDRVDQPQHF	TGTGCCAGTAGCGACAGGGTCGATCAGCCCCAGCATTTT
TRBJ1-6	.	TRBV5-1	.	CASSLEADNSPLHF	TGCGCCAGCAGCTTGGAAGCGGATAATTCACCCCTCCACTTT
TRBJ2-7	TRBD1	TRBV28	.	CASSFGDRVGEQYF	TGTGCCAGCAGTTTCGGGGACAGGGTAGGCGAGCAGTACTTC
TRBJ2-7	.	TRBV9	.	CASSVQWDTNYEQYF	TGTGCCAGCAGCGTACAGTGGGACACAAACTACGAGCAGTACTTC
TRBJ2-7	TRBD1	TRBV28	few	CASSFPRQGASTVYEQYF	TGTGCCAGCAGTTTCCCCAGACAGGGGGCTTCGACCGTCTACGAGCAGTACTTC
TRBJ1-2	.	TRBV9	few	CASSPQGAALNYGYTF	TGTGCCAGCAGCCCACAAGGGGCCGCCCTTAACTATGGCTACACCTTC
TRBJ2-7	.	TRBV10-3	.	CAISVNSEQYF	TGTGCCATCAGTGTTAATTCCGAGCAGTACTTC
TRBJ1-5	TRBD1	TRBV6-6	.	CASSLDRNSNQPQHF	TGTGCCAGCAGCCTGGACAGGAATAGCAATCAGCCCCAGCATTTT
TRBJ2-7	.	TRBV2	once	CASRGQLSYEQYF	TGTGCCAGCAGAGGACAATTGTCCTACGAGCAGTACTTC
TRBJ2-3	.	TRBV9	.	CASSVVGQPSTDTQYF	TGTGCCAGCAGCGTAGTGGGGCAGCCCAGCACAGATACGCAGTATTTT
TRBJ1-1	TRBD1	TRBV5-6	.	CASSLDRGPGTEAFF	TGTGCCAGCAGCTTAGACAGGGGGCCGGGCACTGAAGCTTTCTTT
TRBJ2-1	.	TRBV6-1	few	CASALLTYNEQFF	TGTGCCAGCGCCCTTCTAACCTACAATGAGCAGTTCTTC
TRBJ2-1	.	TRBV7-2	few	CASSLAGRVYNEQFF	TGTGCCAGCAGCTTAGCGGGCAGGGTTTACAATGAGCAGTTCTTC
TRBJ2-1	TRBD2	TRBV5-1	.	CASRPGTSDYNEQFF	TGCGCCAGCAGACCCGGGACTAGCGACTACAATGAGCAGTTCTTC
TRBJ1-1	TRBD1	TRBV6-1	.	CASTGVNRGRTEAFF	TGTGCCAGCACCGGGGTAAACAGGGGAAGGACTGAAGCTTTCTTT
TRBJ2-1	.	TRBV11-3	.	CASSLGPQEQFF	TGTGCCAGCAGCTTAGGCCCCCAGGAGCAGTTCTTC
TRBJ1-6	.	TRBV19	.	CASSIEGLNSPLHF	TGTGCCAGTAGTATTGAGGGCCTTAATTCACCCCTCCACTTT
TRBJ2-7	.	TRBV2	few	CATQTDTRFSYEQYF	TGTGCCACCCAGACAGACACACGGTTTTCCTACGAGCAGTACTTC
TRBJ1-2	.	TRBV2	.	CASSDRVQPYGYTF	TGTGCCAGCAGTGACAGGGTTCAACCCTATGGCTACACCTTC
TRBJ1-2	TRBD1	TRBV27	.	CASRAWDRQGYTF	TGTGCCAGCAGAGCCTGGGACAGACAAGGCTACACCTTC
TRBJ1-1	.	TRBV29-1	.	CSGGHKNTEAFF	TGCAGCGGGGGACATAAGAACACTGAAGCTTTCTTT
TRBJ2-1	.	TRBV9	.	CASSVGRGYTYNEQFF	TGTGCCAGCAGCGTAGGTAGGGGTTATACGTACAATGAGCAGTTCTTC